Listed below are T cell receptor beta chains from one sample, sequenced in a study of CD4 T cell repertoires in COVID-19. Data came from immunoSEQ multiplex PCR; TCRdb stores just in-frame clones and leaves some out. Of roughly 23,000 clones listed, around 90% are singletons. This material consisted of central memory CD4+ T cells from blood, taken before the COVID-19 pandemic. Receptor source: a human donor who had COVID-19. The CDR3 runs from the conserved cysteine through the conserved F or W. D genes are given only for firm matches. Clone size is given for some rows only: seen once, a few or many times, or a class if the clone is expanded.

cdr3_nt,cdr3_aa,d_call,cdr3_length,clone_size,j_call,v_call
TGCGCCAGCAGCCCCTGGACAGGGGGCGAGCAGTACTTC,CASSPWTGGEQYF,TRBD1,13,few,TRBJ2-7,TRBV5-1
TGCGCCAGCAGCTTGGATATCTGGGACAAAACGGCCGAGCAGTACTTC,CASSLDIWDKTAEQYF,.,16,few,TRBJ2-7,TRBV5-1
TGTGCCAGCAGTTCTTACAGCAACACTGAAGCTTTCTTT,CASSSYSNTEAFF,.,13,.,TRBJ1-1,TRBV6-6
TGTGCCACCAGCAGAGATGGACTAGCGGGGGGGCTTACCGGGAATGAGCAGTTCTTC,CATSRDGLAGGLTGNEQFF,TRBD2,19,.,TRBJ2-1,TRBV15
TGTGCCAGCAGCGGGAGCCTGATTTATGGCTACACCTTC,CASSGSLIYGYTF,.,13,.,TRBJ1-2,TRBV6-1
TGTGCCAGCAGGGGGACAGGGTCCTCCACTGAAGCTTTCTTT,CASRGTGSSTEAFF,TRBD1,14,.,TRBJ1-1,TRBV6-5
TGTGCCAGCAGAATCGACATGGCTACAGTCATGCAAGATACGCAGTATTTT,CASRIDMATVMQDTQYF,.,17,.,TRBJ2-3,TRBV21-1
TGCGCCAGCAGCCGCGCGGACAGCTCCTACAATGAGCAGTTCTTC,CASSRADSSYNEQFF,.,15,few,TRBJ2-1,TRBV5-1
TGTGCCAGCAGCCTTGGGACAGGGACAAACTCCGTCTCTGGAAACACCATATATTTT,CASSLGTGTNSVSGNTIYF,TRBD1,19,few,TRBJ1-3,TRBV7-9
TGTGCCGGCAAAGCGGTGGGCCGAGACAATGAGCAGTTCTTC,CAGKAVGRDNEQFF,.,14,.,TRBJ2-1,TRBV6-1
TGTGCCAGCAGCTCCGACAGGGAGAGCAATCAGCCCCAGCATTTT,CASSSDRESNQPQHF,TRBD1,15,.,TRBJ1-5,TRBV5-6
TGCGCCAGCAGTCCAGACCCACAGGGGCTGGGAGGCTACACCTTC,CASSPDPQGLGGYTF,TRBD1,15,.,TRBJ1-2,TRBV10-1
TGTGCCAGCAGTTCCCAGGCAGGGGGTGTCACTGAAGCTTTCTTT,CASSSQAGGVTEAFF,TRBD1,15,once,TRBJ1-1,TRBV28
TGTGCCTGGACCCCAAAACAGGGTACCTACGAGCAGTACTTC,CAWTPKQGTYEQYF,.,14,.,TRBJ2-7,TRBV30
TGTGCCAGCAGCCTCAACACCGGGGAGCTGTTTTTT,CASSLNTGELFF,.,12,.,TRBJ2-2,TRBV7-9
TGTGCCAGTAGTAGCGGGGGAACTGAAGCTTTCTTT,CASSSGGTEAFF,.,12,.,TRBJ1-1,TRBV19
TGTGCCAGTAGTATCCCGGGACAGGTCGCTGAAGCTTTCTTT,CASSIPGQVAEAFF,TRBD1,14,.,TRBJ1-1,TRBV19
TGTGCCAGCAGTGCTAACCGGGTGCCGAATGAGCAGTTCTTC,CASSANRVPNEQFF,.,14,.,TRBJ2-1,TRBV28
TGCGCCAGCAGCCTAAATCCTGGCCAGGGTGGAAACACCATATATTTT,CASSLNPGQGGNTIYF,.,16,.,TRBJ1-3,TRBV5-1
TGCGCCAGCAGCTTCTCGGGGGGGGATGAAAAACTGTTTTTT,CASSFSGGDEKLFF,.,14,few,TRBJ1-4,TRBV5-1
TGCGCCAGCAGCTTGGCGGTTAGCGGGACCGGCGGGGAGCTGTTTTTT,CASSLAVSGTGGELFF,TRBD2,16,.,TRBJ2-2,TRBV5-1
TGCGCCAGCAGCCCGCGGCACGGGAACACTGAAAAACTGTTTTTT,CASSPRHGNTEKLFF,.,15,.,TRBJ1-4,TRBV5-1
TGTGCCAGCAGTGGGGACAGCAATGAGCAGTTCTTC,CASSGDSNEQFF,TRBD1,12,.,TRBJ2-1,TRBV6-5
TGCGCCAGCAGTGACCAGGGGGGTCAAGAGACCCAGTACTTC,CASSDQGGQETQYF,.,14,.,TRBJ2-5,TRBV10-1
TGTGCCAGCAGCCGACTAGCGGACTCCTACAATGAGCAGTTCTTC,CASSRLADSYNEQFF,TRBD2,15,.,TRBJ2-1,TRBV7-2
TGTGCCAGCAGGGTGAGGGGGGGGTATGGCTACACCTTC,CASRVRGGYGYTF,.,13,once,TRBJ1-2,TRBV9
TGTGCCAGTAGTCTCGACACTGAAGCTTTCTTT,CASSLDTEAFF,.,11,few,TRBJ1-1,TRBV19
TGTGCCAGCAACCGAGGCCCGAGCTCTGGGGCCAACGTCCTGACTTTC,CASNRGPSSGANVLTF,.,16,.,TRBJ2-6,TRBV28
TGTGCCATCAGTGCGGACAGGGACGGATCACCCCTCCACTTT,CAISADRDGSPLHF,TRBD1,14,.,TRBJ1-6,TRBV10-3
TGCGCCAGCAGCATTAAAGGGGGTGGCTACACCTTC,CASSIKGGGYTF,.,12,.,TRBJ1-2,TRBV5-1
TGTGCCAGCAGCTTAAAACAGGGCGGCTACACCTTC,CASSLKQGGYTF,.,12,.,TRBJ1-2,TRBV7-9
TGTGCCATCAGGGAGGGCGGGAGCACAGATACGCAGTATTTT,CAIREGGSTDTQYF,.,14,.,TRBJ2-3,TRBV10-3
TGTGCCAGCAGCTTAGGTGGGGAGGAGACCCAGTACTTC,CASSLGGEETQYF,.,13,.,TRBJ2-5,TRBV11-3